Listed here is a single TCR beta chain. This clonotype occurred many times. Its cognate antigen has yet to be identified. Base qualities are not provided; no much larger clone lies one nucleotide away. This entry comes from a study of identical twins (dated by TCRdb to 2016 to 2017). A note on the overall study: TCR alpha and beta repertoires from monozygotic twins, unrelated adults of various ages and cord blood were deep-sequenced to test whether fetal clonotypes persist. Replicate twin experiments were performed at different times using different library preparation protocols to rule out contamination.

Libraries were built with 5' RACE. Sequencing took place on an Illumina HiSeq 2000. Template switching added a universal primer binding site, and the final cDNA carried a unique molecular identifier that allowed TCR cDNA molecules to be counted accurately. Specific primers in the conserved constant-segment region were used to synthesize first-strand cDNA for TCR alpha and beta chains. To control for contamination, every cDNA library carried two barcodes: a SMART-Mk sample barcode plus Illumina barcodes. TruSeq adapter sequences along with Illumina sample barcodes were introduced in two successive PCR steps. The TCR alpha and beta cDNA libraries were sequenced on the Illumina HiSeq platform using custom primers. In the authors' own workflow: Unique molecular identifiers were extracted from raw reads with MiGEC, and CDR3 positions were determined with MiXCR. Recombination models were inferred per individual with the repgenHMM and IGoR tools using an EM algorithm. Shared clonotype analysis was performed with the tcR package in R, normalizing sharing by the product of cloneset sizes. Out-of-frame nonproductive sequences were analyzed to study raw recombination free of thymic and clonal selection effects. TCRdb trimmed public reads at Q25 via fastp, called clones via MiXCR and kept in-frame beta chains. Entries are consolidated by CDR3 protein sequence, retaining the most common genes and DNA. The V and J calls, along with clone size, are taken from TCRdb and not from the paper's own processing. This sample lists more than 650,000 distinct CDR3 sequences; approximately 6% were detected once. Jointly, the top ten make up about 1.8% of the sample.

Between the V and J ends, shortened by 4 bases and 0 bases respectively, the junction contains 16 bases. There are 17 amino acids in the CDR3, from cysteine to phenylalanine inclusive. Just CDR3 DNA is preserved here, 51 bases in frame from base 1. All donors were healthy Caucasians. Three unrelated non-twin adults were additionally sequenced: a male aged 18 to 29, a male aged 50 to 60 and a female aged 50 to 60. Miltenyi CD45RO+ enrichment and human naive T-cell isolation kits were used to isolate memory (CD45RO+) and naive T cells from PBMC. On the study overall, not on this receptor specifically: Compared with coincidental sharing between unrelated individuals, out-of-frame TCR alpha sequences shared between twins had an excess of sequences with low generation probability. The excess sharing between twins in beta out-of-frame sequences was weaker because fewer shared sequences reduced the signal-to-noise ratio. Abundant cord blood beta clonotypes carried fewer insertions; young adult naive repertoires showed a weaker similar trend, while memory repertoires showed none. Out-of-frame TCR alpha sharing in monozygotic twins was systematically underestimated by recombination models, whereas sharing between unrelated individuals was in agreement with the recombination models. Zero-insertion analyses could be partly confounded by invariant T cells such as MAIT and iNKT, although diverse VJ usage argued against such confounding for most clonotypes. Conclusions relied on cross-sectional statistical analysis, since the same donors could not be followed over many years.

The receptor comes from a man between 18 and 35 years old in good health. The V and J genes are TRBV12-3 or TRBV12-4 and TRBJ2-1, with the D gene uncertain. The sequencing input was naive T cells sorted from blood. Per the publication, the cell subset or site label means: cells isolated with a human naive T-cell isolation kit. The nucleotide sequence reads TGTGCCAGCAGTTCGGCCGGAAGGACGTCCTCCTACAATGAGCAGTTCTTC. It is translated as CASSSAGRTSSYNEQFF.